This TCR beta chain originates from a study of vaccination effects on CD4 cells after COVID-19. Sequencing used immunoSEQ multiplex PCR; TCRdb keeps in-frame clones, though not all of them. The sample has about 22,000 clones; approximately 77% are singletons. Note on this clone: Its antigen remains unknown.

Before sequencing, viral peptide pools were used by the ViraFEST assay to expand antigen-specific CD4+ T cells. Culturing for around ten days preceded CD4+ T cell isolation. The vaccine given was either BNT162b2 or mRNA-1273, in two doses. Neither prior SARS-CoV-2 infection nor positive nucleocapsid antibodies were present in the vaccine recipients. Researchers reported culturing two million PBMC in each well, adding 8 to 10 IU/ml IL-2 and 10 ug/ml peptides. Sequences were derived from CD4+ T cells from PBMCs cultured with HCoV-NL63 spike peptides, sampled after COVID-19 vaccination. The clonotype was recovered from a human donor who received a COVID-19 vaccine.

In DNA form, the CDR3 reads TGTGCCAGCAGCTTGGTAGGGGGGAGGGCTGAAGCTTTCTTT. It codes for CASSLVGGRAEAFF. The chain uses TRBV7-2 and TRBJ1-1; perhaps TRBD1 as D (6 bases). Between the trimmed V and J ends, which lost 3 bases and 6 bases, there was a span of 14 bases. CDR3 length: 14 residues. Germline CDR1 SGHTA, CDR2 FQGNSA.